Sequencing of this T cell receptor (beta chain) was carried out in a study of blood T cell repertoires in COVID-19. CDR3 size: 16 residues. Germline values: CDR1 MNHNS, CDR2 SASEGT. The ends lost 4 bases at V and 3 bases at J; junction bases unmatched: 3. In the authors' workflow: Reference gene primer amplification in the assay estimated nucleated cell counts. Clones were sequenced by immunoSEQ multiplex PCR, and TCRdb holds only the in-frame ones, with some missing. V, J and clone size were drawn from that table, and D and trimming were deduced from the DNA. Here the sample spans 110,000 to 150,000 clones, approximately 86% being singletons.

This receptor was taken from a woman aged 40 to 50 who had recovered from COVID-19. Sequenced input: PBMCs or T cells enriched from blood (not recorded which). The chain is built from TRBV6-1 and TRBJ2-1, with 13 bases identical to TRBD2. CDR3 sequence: CASSGTSGSGYNEQFF. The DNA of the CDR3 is TGTGCCAGCAGTGGGACTAGCGGGAGTGGCTACAATGAGCAGTTCTTC.